This entry concerns a single T cell receptor beta chain. The antigen is unknown. The protocol was immunoSEQ multiplex PCR, while the TCRdb copy is restricted to in-frame clones and leaves out a portion. The sample has under 1,100,000 clones; approximately 80% are singletons. Deletions cut 5 bases from V and 0 bases from J, with 8 bases between. The germline V gene encodes CDR1 SGHDN and CDR2 FVKESK. CDR3 length equals 14 residues. This entry comes from a study of shared clonotypes between healthy human individuals. Study background: Donors had three CD4 naive, three CD4 memory, two CD8 naive and one CD8 memory plate apiece.

Study-wide results and caveats: Clonotypes which were not shared had lower generation probabilities than clonotypes that all four donors shared.

Caucasian adults residing in Nashville, Tennessee made up all the donors. The sequenced sample consisted of memory CD4+ T cells from PBMCs. Subset meaning: CD45RA-negative fraction. The chain uses TRBV14 and TRBJ1-3; the D is unclear. The sequence came from a man between 18 and 29 years old in good health. Some clones in this sample may be carry-over from other donors' samples. CDR3 protein: CASSALNSGNTIYF. The CDR3 DNA sequence: TGTGCCAGCAGCGCCCTTAACTCTGGAAACACCATATATTTT.